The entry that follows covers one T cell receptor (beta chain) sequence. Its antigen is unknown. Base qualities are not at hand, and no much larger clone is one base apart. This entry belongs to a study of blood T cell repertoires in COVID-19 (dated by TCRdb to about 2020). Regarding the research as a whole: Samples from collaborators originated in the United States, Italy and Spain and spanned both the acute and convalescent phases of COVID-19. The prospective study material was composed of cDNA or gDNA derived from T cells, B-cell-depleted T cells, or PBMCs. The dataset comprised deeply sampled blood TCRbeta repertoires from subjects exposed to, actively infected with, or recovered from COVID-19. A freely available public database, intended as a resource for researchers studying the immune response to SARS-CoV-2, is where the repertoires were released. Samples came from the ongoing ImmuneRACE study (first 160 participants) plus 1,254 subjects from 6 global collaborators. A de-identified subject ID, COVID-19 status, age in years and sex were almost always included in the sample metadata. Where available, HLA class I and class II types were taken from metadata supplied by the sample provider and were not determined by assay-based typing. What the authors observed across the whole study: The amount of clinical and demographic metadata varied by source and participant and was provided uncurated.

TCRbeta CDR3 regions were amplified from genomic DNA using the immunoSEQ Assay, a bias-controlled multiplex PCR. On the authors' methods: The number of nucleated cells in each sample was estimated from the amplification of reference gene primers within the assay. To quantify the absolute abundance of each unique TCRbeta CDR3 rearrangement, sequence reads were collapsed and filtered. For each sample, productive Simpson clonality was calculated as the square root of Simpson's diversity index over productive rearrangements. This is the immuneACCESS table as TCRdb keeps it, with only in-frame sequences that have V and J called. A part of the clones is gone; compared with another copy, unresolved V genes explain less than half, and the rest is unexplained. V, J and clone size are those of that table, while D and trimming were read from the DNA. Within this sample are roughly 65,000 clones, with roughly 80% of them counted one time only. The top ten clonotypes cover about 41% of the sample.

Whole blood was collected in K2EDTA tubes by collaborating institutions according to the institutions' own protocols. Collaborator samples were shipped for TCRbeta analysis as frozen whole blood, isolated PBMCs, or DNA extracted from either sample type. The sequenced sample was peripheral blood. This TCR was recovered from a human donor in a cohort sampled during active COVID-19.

At the DNA level, the sequence is TGTGCCAGCAGTTTCGGACAGGGAATGGTACAAGAGACCCAGTACTTC. Protein translation: CASSFGQGMVQETQYF. Recombination linked TRBV6-2 or TRBV6-3 to TRBJ2-5, with 8 junctional bases fitting TRBD1. V lost 4 bases and J lost 2 bases, and the count of bases not matched to a germline gene is 9. The germline V gene provides CDR1 MNHEY and CDR2 SVGEGT. Spanning cysteine to phenylalanine, the CDR3 consists of 16 amino acids. CDR3 DNA only is kept here, 48 bases in frame from base 1.